Listed below are T cell receptor beta chains from one sample, sequenced in a study of metastatic and nonmetastatic thyroid tumors. MiXCR reprocessed the PCR reads for TCRdb. The table includes under 20,000 clones, approximately 27% detected once. Sequencing input: tumor tissue. Every receptor here comes from a female donor with papillary thyroid cancer or a benign thyroid nodule (not recorded which). Some clones in this sample may be carry-over from other donors' samples. The CDR3 runs from the conserved cysteine through the conserved F or W. D genes are given only for firm matches. Size is omitted from some rows. Given values are once, few, many or a class for expanded clones.

cdr3_nt	cdr3_aa	d_call	j_call	v_call	clone_size
TGTGCCAGCACTGTACAGTGGACCTCCTCCTCCTACGAGCAGTACTTC	CASTVQWTSSSYEQYF	NA	TRBJ2-7	TRBV6-1	NA
TGTGCCAGCAGCCCCAACCCCCACGAGCAGTACTTC	CASSPNPHEQYF	NA	TRBJ2-7	TRBV12-3/TRBV12-4	many
TGCAGTCTGGGACGGAACACTGAAGCTTTCTTT	CSLGRNTEAFF	NA	TRBJ1-1	TRBV20-1	many
TGTGCCAGCTCAACGGGAGTGGGGAATTCCTACGAGCAGTACTTC	CASSTGVGNSYEQYF	NA	TRBJ2-7	TRBV18	NA
TGTGCCAGCAGTTACTCCCAGGATAATGAAAAACTGTTTTTT	CASSYSQDNEKLFF	NA	TRBJ1-4	TRBV12-3/TRBV12-4	many
TGCGCCAGCATCCTAAAACCAGCCCCAGGCGATGAGCAGTTCTTC	CASILKPAPGDEQFF	NA	TRBJ2-1	TRBV4-1	NA
TGTGCCAGCAGCGCCTACCCCTTGGTAGCGGGGAGTACAGATACGCAGTATTTT	CASSAYPLVAGSTDTQYF	TRBD2	TRBJ2-3	TRBV7-3	many
TGTGCCAGCAGCCAAAGGACAGGGGGTATGGTGAATGGCTACACCTTC	CASSQRTGGMVNGYTF	TRBD1	TRBJ1-2	TRBV4-2	once
TGCGCCAGCAGCTTGGCCGGACTAGCGGGAGCCCAAGAGACCCAGTACTTC	CASSLAGLAGAQETQYF	TRBD2	TRBJ2-5	TRBV5-1	NA
TGCGCCAGCAAATGGAGCGGGGGCTTCTCCTACAATGAGCAGTTCTTC	CASKWSGGFSYNEQFF	TRBD2	TRBJ2-1	TRBV5-1	NA
TGTGCCAGCAGTGAATACCTAGGGGGCAATGAGCAGTTATTC	CASSEYLGGNEQLF	TRBD1	TRBJ2-1	TRBV25-1	NA
TGTGCCAGCAGCCAAGGGAGCAACGCTGGAGGGGTCTCCTACAATGAGCAGTTCTTC	CASSQGSNAGGVSYNEQFF	NA	TRBJ2-1	TRBV3-1	NA
TGTGCCAGCTCACCACTGGGCAAACGGACGAACACCGGGGAGCTGTTTTTT	CASSPLGKRTNTGELFF	NA	TRBJ2-2	TRBV18	NA
TGTGCCAGCAGCTCCTACCCCTTGGTAGCGTGGAGTACAGATACGCAGTATTTT	CASSSYPLVAWSTDTQYF	NA	TRBJ2-3	TRBV11-2	NA
TGTGCCAGCAGCCCGCGACAGGGCAAAGACTACGAGCAGTACTTC	CASSPRQGKDYEQYF	TRBD1	TRBJ2-7	TRBV11-2	many
TGTGCCAGCAGTCGACCCTCACTAGCGGGAGGGTCGCATGAGCAGTTCTTC	CASSRPSLAGGSHEQFF	TRBD2	TRBJ2-1	TRBV27	many
TGTGCCAGCAGACGGGGCTATAGCAATCAGCCCCAGCATTTT	CASRRGYSNQPQHF	NA	TRBJ1-5	TRBV12-3/TRBV12-4	many
TGTGCCAGCAGCATAACGGGGGGGCAGAACGAGAGGGATTCACCCCTCCACTTT	CASSITGGQNERDSPLHF	NA	TRBJ1-6	TRBV7-9	many
TGTGCCAGCAGCTTCTCCGGCAGGAACACTGAAGCTTTCTTT	CASSFSGRNTEAFF	NA	TRBJ1-1	TRBV7-9	NA
TGTGCCAGTAGGGCCCCCGGTACGCATTCCTACGAGCAGTACTTC	CASRAPGTHSYEQYF	NA	TRBJ2-7	TRBV19	medium-sized
TGTGCCAGCAACCGGGGACTAGCGGGAGGGTATAATGAGCAGTTCTTC	CASNRGLAGGYNEQFF	TRBD2	TRBJ2-1	TRBV11-2	NA
TGTGCCAGTAGACCCAGACCGGCAACTAATGAAAAACTGTTTTTT	CASRPRPATNEKLFF	NA	TRBJ1-4	TRBV19	medium-sized
TGTGCCAGCAGACCACAGGGATGGGACACTGAAGCTTTCTTT	CASRPQGWDTEAFF	NA	TRBJ1-1	TRBV6-4	medium-sized
TGCAGTGCTGGCCGGAGTCTATATGAGCAGTTCTTC	CSAGRSLYEQFF	NA	TRBJ2-1	TRBV20-1	NA
TGTGCCAGCAGCCCCCGGGGGGGTGAGAATGATCAGTTCTTC	CASSPRGGENDQFF	TRBD2	TRBJ2-1	TRBV12-3/TRBV12-4	few
TGTGCCAGCAGCTGGGGGACAGATACGCAGTATTTT	CASSWGTDTQYF	NA	TRBJ2-3	TRBV7-9	many
TGCAGTGCTCCCGGGACAGGGACGGATACGCAGTATTTT	CSAPGTGTDTQYF	TRBD1	TRBJ2-3	TRBV20-1	medium-sized
TGTGCCAGCTCACCCACTAGCGGGGAGGCAGATACGCAGTATTTT	CASSPTSGEADTQYF	TRBD2	TRBJ2-3	TRBV18	medium-sized